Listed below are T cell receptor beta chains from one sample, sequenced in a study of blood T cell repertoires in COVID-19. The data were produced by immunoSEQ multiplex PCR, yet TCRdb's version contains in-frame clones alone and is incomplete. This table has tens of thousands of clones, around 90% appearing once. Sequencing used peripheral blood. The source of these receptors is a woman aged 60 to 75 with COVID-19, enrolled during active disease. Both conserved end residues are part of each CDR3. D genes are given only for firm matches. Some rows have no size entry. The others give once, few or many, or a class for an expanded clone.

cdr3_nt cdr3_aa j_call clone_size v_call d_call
TGTGCCAGCAGGGAAAACAGGGATTCCTACGAGCAGTACTTC CASRENRDSYEQYF TRBJ2-7 . TRBV2 .
TGTGCCAGTAGTCCCCAGGGACAGGGAACTAACTATGGCTACACCTTC CASSPQGQGTNYGYTF TRBJ1-2 . TRBV19 TRBD1
TGTGCCAGTACTCAGACAGGGCCCACCGGGGAGCTGTTTTTT CASTQTGPTGELFF TRBJ2-2 many TRBV19 TRBD1
TGTGCCAGCAGTGAAATTGTGGCAGACTATGGCTACACCTTC CASSEIVADYGYTF TRBJ1-2 . TRBV6-1 .
TGTGCCAGCAGCCAATCACAGGGAAACTATGGCTACACCTTC CASSQSQGNYGYTF TRBJ1-2 . TRBV3-1/TRBV3-2 .
TGTGCCAGCAGCCCCAGACGGGCCTACGAGCAGTACTTC CASSPRRAYEQYF TRBJ2-7 once TRBV5-5 .
TGTGCCAGCAGCCCGGGACAGGGGAGCGAGCAGTACTTC CASSPGQGSEQYF TRBJ2-7 . TRBV7-3 TRBD1
TGTGCCAGCAGCGTAGCTTGGGACAGTACACCCAATGGCTACACCTTC CASSVAWDSTPNGYTF TRBJ1-2 few TRBV9 TRBD1
TGTGCCAGTAGTTATTCAGTTGGCTACACCTTC CASSYSVGYTF TRBJ1-2 . TRBV19 .
TGTGCCTGGAGTGTAGCGGAGGGACACTATGGCTACACCTTC CAWSVAEGHYGYTF TRBJ1-2 . TRBV30 .
TGTGCCAGCAGTGTCCGACAGGGGGGGCTGGCCAATCAGCCCCAGCATTTT CASSVRQGGLANQPQHF TRBJ1-5 . TRBV6-4 TRBD1
TGTGCCGGGACAGGGTACAATGAGCAGTTCTTC CAGTGYNEQFF TRBJ2-1 few TRBV2 TRBD1
TGTGCCAGCAGCCTACAGGGTAATTGGGGCAATGAGCAGTTCTTC CASSLQGNWGNEQFF TRBJ2-1 . TRBV7-2 .
TGTGCCAGCACAATGGGCAACACTGAAGCTTTCTTT CASTMGNTEAFF TRBJ1-1 . TRBV28 .
TGTGCCAGCAGCTTATACTGGACAGGGTCCGGCGAGCAGTACTTC CASSLYWTGSGEQYF TRBJ2-7 once TRBV11-2 TRBD1
TGTGCCAGCAAAAAAGACAGGGCTGGAAACACCATATATTTT CASKKDRAGNTIYF TRBJ1-3 . TRBV6-5 TRBD1
TGTGCCAGCAGCGTATTTGGGGCTTCCACTGGCTACACCTTC CASSVFGASTGYTF TRBJ1-2 . TRBV9 .
TGTGCCACCAGCCCCGGAGGGCGGTTGGGGGAGCAGTACTTC CATSPGGRLGEQYF TRBJ2-7 . TRBV15 .
TGTGCCTGGAGCGGACAGACTTACAATCAGCCCCAGCATTTT CAWSGQTYNQPQHF TRBJ1-5 . TRBV30 .
TGTGCCAGCAGCTTTACCCCCAGGGGCGGCTGGGATAATTCACCCCTCCACTTT CASSFTPRGGWDNSPLHF TRBJ1-6 . TRBV28 .
TGTGCCAGCAGCAACGAGGGTTTAGGGGCCAAAAACATTCAGTACTTC CASSNEGLGAKNIQYF TRBJ2-4 . TRBV13 .
TGCAGCGTTTTGACAGGCCTGGGCTATGGCTACACCTTC CSVLTGLGYGYTF TRBJ1-2 . TRBV29-1 .
TGTGCCAGCAGCCCGGGACAGGGCCCCCTCTACGAGCAGTACTTC CASSPGQGPLYEQYF TRBJ2-7 . TRBV28 TRBD1
TGCGCCAGCAGACCAGGGACAGGGGTTAACTATGGCTACACCTTC CASRPGTGVNYGYTF TRBJ1-2 . TRBV10-2 TRBD1
TGCGCCAGCAGCCAAGGACAGGGGGCCGGCAATCAGCCCCAGCATTTT CASSQGQGAGNQPQHF TRBJ1-5 few TRBV4-1 TRBD1
TGTGCCAGCAGCCTACAGGGCAATCAGCCCCAGCATTTT CASSLQGNQPQHF TRBJ1-5 few TRBV6-5 .
TGTGCCAGCAGCCTTTCCTCGTACGAGCAGTACTTC CASSLSSYEQYF TRBJ2-7 . TRBV3-1/TRBV3-2 .
TGTGCCAGCAGTGTGGGGGGACAGGGCCTGAGCGAGCAGTACTTC CASSVGGQGLSEQYF TRBJ2-7 . TRBV5-5 TRBD1
TGCAGTGCTACCCAGGTTGGCTACACCTTC CSATQVGYTF TRBJ1-2 . TRBV20-1 .
TGTGCCAGTAGTATAGTGGGACCGGGACAGGGGAATTCACCCCTCCACTTT CASSIVGPGQGNSPLHF TRBJ1-6 . TRBV19 TRBD1
TGTGCCAGCAGTCTGCGGCGAGATACGCAGTATTTT CASSLRRDTQYF TRBJ2-3 . TRBV2 .
TGTGCCAGTAGTGCCGGACAGGGTTGGAACTATGGCTACACCTTC CASSAGQGWNYGYTF TRBJ1-2 . TRBV19 TRBD1
TGTGCCAGCAGCTTAGGGGACAGGGTCGATGGCTACACCTTC CASSLGDRVDGYTF TRBJ1-2 . TRBV7-2 TRBD1
TGTGCCAGTAGTATATGGCAGGGGGGTATAGATACGCAGTATTTT CASSIWQGGIDTQYF TRBJ2-3 . TRBV19 .
TGTGCCAGCAGGACAGGGGCTAACTATGGCTACACCTTC CASRTGANYGYTF TRBJ1-2 . TRBV7-9 TRBD1
TGTGCCAGCAGTTTAGGCACAGGGGACCAGCCCCAGCATTTT CASSLGTGDQPQHF TRBJ1-5 . TRBV27 TRBD1
TGTGCCAGCAGCGAAAACAGCAGGGGCTATGGCTACACCTTC CASSENSRGYGYTF TRBJ1-2 once TRBV6-4 .
TGTGCCAGCAGAAGAAGTAGCGGGGGGGCCCCAGATACGCAGTATTTT CASRRSSGGAPDTQYF TRBJ2-3 . TRBV11-2 TRBD2
TGTGCCAGCAGCGGGGGAGGTGGGCTTGATGGCTACACCTTC CASSGGGGLDGYTF TRBJ1-2 few TRBV9 .
TGTGCCAGCAGCACCGGGAGCTCTGGAAACACCATATATTTT CASSTGSSGNTIYF TRBJ1-3 . TRBV11-3 .
TGCGCCAGCAGTGAGTCGGGGGGGCCCTACAATGAGCAGTTCTTC CASSESGGPYNEQFF TRBJ2-1 . TRBV10-2 .
TGTGCCAGCAGCCTCGACGGAGCCTATGGCTACACCTTC CASSLDGAYGYTF TRBJ1-2 . TRBV12-3/TRBV12-4 .
TGTGCCAGCACCTTCTCGCGGGCTGAAGCTTTCTTT CASTFSRAEAFF TRBJ1-1 . TRBV5-5 .
TGTGCCAGCAGCCTCGAAGGGGACAGAATACTGTTTTTT CASSLEGDRILFF TRBJ1-4 . TRBV7-8 TRBD1
TGTGCCTGGACAGACTCTGGAAACACCATATATTTT CAWTDSGNTIYF TRBJ1-3 . TRBV30 .
TGTGCCAGCAGCCAAGTTACAACTAATGAAAAACTGTTTTTT CASSQVTTNEKLFF TRBJ1-4 . TRBV4-2 .
TGTGCCAGCAGCTTCGGACAGGCCTTCTTCTACGAGCAGTACTTC CASSFGQAFFYEQYF TRBJ2-7 . TRBV7-2 TRBD1
TGCAGCGCCGGACATGACAGGCTGCCTGAAGCTTTCTTT CSAGHDRLPEAFF TRBJ1-1 . TRBV29-1 .